This TCR beta chain was recorded in a study of human T cells and chemical hapten exposure. Study context: Alopecia areata, totalis and universalis patients, mostly female, were included. Small discrepancies in pooled library volume mainly accounted for the varying TCR yields per sample.

Overall study results and limits: No shift was seen in TCRs above 1 in 1000 frequency with DPC sensitization.

Only a few counts were recorded for this clonotype. What it binds is not known. Specified time point: patch test 1, 2 weeks after DPC sensitization. As for treatment: therapeutic diphenylcyclopropenone sensitization with weekly scalp DPC. The study used a library that attached unique molecular identifiers to individual cDNA molecules. Each CDR3 protein gets one entry after TCRdb re-called the RACE reads with MiXCR. In the table there are around 340,000 distinct CDR3 sequences, around 6.9% of which are singletons. This material consisted of whole blood, taken in connection with sensitization to the hapten diphenylcyclopropenone (DPC). The TCR sequence derives from a woman aged 18-29 years with alopecia areata. Some clones in this sample may be carry-over from other donors' samples.

The CDR3 spells CSARVLVGSSSYNSPLHF. CDR3 in DNA: TGCAGTGCTAGAGTGTTGGTTGGTTCGAGCTCCTATAATTCACCCCTCCACTTT. This chain connects TRBV20-1 to TRBJ1-6; D is unclear. V was shortened by 1 base and J by 0 bases, with 16 bases between the two germline ends. This CDR3 comprises 18 residues. Germline lookup yields CDR1 DFQATT and CDR2 SNEGSKA (reference sequence).